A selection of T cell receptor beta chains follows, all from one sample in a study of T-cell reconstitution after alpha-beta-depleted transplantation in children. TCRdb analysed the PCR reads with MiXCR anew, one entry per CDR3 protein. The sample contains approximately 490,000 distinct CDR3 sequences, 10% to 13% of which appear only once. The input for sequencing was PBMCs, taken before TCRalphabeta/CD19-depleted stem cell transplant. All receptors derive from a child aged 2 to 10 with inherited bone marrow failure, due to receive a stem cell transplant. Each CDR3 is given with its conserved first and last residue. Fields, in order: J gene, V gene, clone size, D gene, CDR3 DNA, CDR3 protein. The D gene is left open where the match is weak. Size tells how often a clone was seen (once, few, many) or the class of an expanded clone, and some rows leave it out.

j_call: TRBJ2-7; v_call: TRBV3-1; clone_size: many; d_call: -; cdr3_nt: TGTGCCAGCAGCCAAGGATACGGGGGCGGCTACGAGCAGTACTTC; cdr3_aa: CASSQGYGGGYEQYF
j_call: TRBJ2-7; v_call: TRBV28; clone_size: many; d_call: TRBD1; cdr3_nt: TGTGCCAGCAGTTTCCAGGACAGGGGGCCCTGGGCGCAGTACTTC; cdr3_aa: CASSFQDRGPWAQYF
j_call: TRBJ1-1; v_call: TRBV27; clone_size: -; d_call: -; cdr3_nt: TGTGCCAGCAGTTTAGGTGGTTCGGGCACTGAAGCTTTCTTT; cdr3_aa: CASSLGGSGTEAFF
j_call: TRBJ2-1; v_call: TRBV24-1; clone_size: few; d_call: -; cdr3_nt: TGTGCCACCAGTGATTTGGTTGCAGGGGAGGAGAATGAGCAGTTCTTC; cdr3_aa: CATSDLVAGEENEQFF
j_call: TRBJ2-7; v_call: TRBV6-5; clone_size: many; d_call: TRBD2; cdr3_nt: TGTGCCAGCAGTTACTCGTGGAGTGGAACTAGCGGGTTCGAGCAGTACTTC; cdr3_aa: CASSYSWSGTSGFEQYF
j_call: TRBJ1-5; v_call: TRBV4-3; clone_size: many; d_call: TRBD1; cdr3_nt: TGCGCCAGCAGCCATAACCCGGGACAGAGGCAGCCCCAGCATTTT; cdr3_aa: CASSHNPGQRQPQHF
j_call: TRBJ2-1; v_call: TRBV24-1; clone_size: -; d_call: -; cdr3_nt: TGTGCCACCAGTGATTTTAGAGGACTAAAAGTGTTCTTC; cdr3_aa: CATSDFRGLKVFF
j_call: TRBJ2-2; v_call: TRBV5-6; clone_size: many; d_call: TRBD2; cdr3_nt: TGTGCCAGCAGCCCCCTAGCGGGTGGCACCGGGGAGCTGTTTTTT; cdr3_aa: CASSPLAGGTGELFF
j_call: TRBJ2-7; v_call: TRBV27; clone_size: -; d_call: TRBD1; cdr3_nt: TGTGCCAGCAGTTTAAGAGACAGGGTAGGCGAGCAGTACTTC; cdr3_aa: CASSLRDRVGEQYF
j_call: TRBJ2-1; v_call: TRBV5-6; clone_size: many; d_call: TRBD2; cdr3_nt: TGTGCCAGCAAATCGGGAGGCAAAAATGAGCAGTTCTTC; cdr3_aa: CASKSGGKNEQFF
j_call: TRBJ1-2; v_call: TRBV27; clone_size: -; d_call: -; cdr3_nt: TGTGCCAGCAGTGTAAACCGTGGGCAGGGAGTGGGTGGCTACACCTTC; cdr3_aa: CASSVNRGQGVGGYTF
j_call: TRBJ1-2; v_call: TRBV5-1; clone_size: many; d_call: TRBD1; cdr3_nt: TGCGCCAGCAGCTTGGGAGGACAGGGGGCTTCGCTCTATGGCTACACCTTC; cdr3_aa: CASSLGGQGASLYGYTF
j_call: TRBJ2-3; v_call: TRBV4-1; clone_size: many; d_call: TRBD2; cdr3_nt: TGCGCCAGCAGCCAAGATACGGGGGAGGGATGGGTGACAGATACGCAGTATTTT; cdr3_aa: CASSQDTGEGWVTDTQYF
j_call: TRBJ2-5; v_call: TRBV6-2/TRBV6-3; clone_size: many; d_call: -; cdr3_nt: TGTGCCAGCAGTCCGACGGGGGAGAAAGAGACCCAGTACTTC; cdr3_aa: CASSPTGEKETQYF
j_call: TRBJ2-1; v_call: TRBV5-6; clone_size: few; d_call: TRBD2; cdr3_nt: TGTGCCAGCGGCGGGACTACCACCTACAATGAGCAGTTCTTC; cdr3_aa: CASGGTTTYNEQFF
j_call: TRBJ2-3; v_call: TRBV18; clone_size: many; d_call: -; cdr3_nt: TGTGCCAGCTTGCAAGGGGATACGCAGTATTTT; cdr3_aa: CASLQGDTQYF
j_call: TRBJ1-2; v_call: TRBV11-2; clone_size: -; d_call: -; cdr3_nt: TGTGCCAGCAGCTTAGGAAAGGGTTGGAACTATGGCTACACCTTC; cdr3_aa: CASSLGKGWNYGYTF
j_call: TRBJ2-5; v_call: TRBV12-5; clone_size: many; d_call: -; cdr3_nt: TGTGCTAGTGGTTTGGTCGTCAGGGCACAAGAGACCCAGTACTTC; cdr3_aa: CASGLVVRAQETQYF
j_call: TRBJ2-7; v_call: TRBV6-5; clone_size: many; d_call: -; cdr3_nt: TGTGCCAGCAGTTACGAGTCTCCGGGAATCGAGCAGTACTTC; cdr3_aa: CASSYESPGIEQYF
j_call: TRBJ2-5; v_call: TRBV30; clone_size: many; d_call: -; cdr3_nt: TGTGCCTGGAGTGTGTTGGGTTTACAAGAGACCCAGTACTTC; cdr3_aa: CAWSVLGLQETQYF
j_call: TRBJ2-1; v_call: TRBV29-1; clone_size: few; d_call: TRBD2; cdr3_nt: TGCAGCGTCGCAGGCTATCGTTACGGGAGGACCTACAATGAGCAGTTCTTC; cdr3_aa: CSVAGYRYGRTYNEQFF
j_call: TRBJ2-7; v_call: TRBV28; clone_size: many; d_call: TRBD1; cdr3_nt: TGTGCCAGCAGTATCAGGGGGACCTACGAGCAGTACTTC; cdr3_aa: CASSIRGTYEQYF
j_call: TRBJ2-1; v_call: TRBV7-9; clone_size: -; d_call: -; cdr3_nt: TGTGCCAGCAGCTTAGTCTGGGGCTTATACAATGAGCAGTTCTTC; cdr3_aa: CASSLVWGLYNEQFF
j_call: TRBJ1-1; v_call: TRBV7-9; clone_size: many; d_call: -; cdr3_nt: TGTGCCAGCAGCGAAAAGTGGGGGGCTGAAGCTTTCTTT; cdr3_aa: CASSEKWGAEAFF
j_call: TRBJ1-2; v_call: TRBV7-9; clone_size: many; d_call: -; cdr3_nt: TGTGCCAGCAGCGTAGACCACAGGGTAGCTTACTATGGCTACACCTTC; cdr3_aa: CASSVDHRVAYYGYTF
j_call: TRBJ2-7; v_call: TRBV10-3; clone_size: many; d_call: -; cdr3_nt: TGTGCCATCAGTGAGTCTGGAGGGGGTTCTTCCGAGCAGTACTTC; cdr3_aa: CAISESGGGSSEQYF
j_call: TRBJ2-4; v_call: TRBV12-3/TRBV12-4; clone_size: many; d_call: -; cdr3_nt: TGTGCCAGCAGTTTAGGGAGGGGGACCAAAAACATTCAGTACTTC; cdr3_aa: CASSLGRGTKNIQYF
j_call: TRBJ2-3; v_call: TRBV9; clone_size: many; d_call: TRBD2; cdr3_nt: TGTGCCAGCAGCGTAGGCGCTAGCGGATACACAGATACGCAGTATTTT; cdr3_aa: CASSVGASGYTDTQYF
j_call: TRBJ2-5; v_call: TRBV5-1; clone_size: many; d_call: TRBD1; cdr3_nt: TGCGCCAGCAGCACGGACAGGGGGCTGAAGACCCAGTACTTC; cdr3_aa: CASSTDRGLKTQYF
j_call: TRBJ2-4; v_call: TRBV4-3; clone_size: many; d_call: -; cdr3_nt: TGCGCCAGCAGCCAAGAGGGGGGTCTTCAGAACATTCAGTACTTC; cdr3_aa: CASSQEGGLQNIQYF
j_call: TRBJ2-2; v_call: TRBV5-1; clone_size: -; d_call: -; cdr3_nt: TGCGCCAGCAGGTTGGAAGGGTCCAGGGAGCTGTTTTTT; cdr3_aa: CASRLEGSRELFF